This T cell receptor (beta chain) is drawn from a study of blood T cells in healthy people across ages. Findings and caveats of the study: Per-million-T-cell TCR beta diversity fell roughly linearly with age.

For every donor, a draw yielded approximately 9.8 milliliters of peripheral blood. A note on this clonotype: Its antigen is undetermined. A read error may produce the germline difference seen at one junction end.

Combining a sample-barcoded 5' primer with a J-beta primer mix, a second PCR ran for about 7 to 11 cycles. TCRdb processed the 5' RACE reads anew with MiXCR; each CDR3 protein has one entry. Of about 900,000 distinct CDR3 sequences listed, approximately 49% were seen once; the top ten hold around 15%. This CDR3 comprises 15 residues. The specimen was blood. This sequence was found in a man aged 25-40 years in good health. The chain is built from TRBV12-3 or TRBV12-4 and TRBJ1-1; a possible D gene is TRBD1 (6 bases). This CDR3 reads CAGSADRLGNTEAFF. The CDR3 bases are TGTGCCGGCAGTGCCGACAGGTTGGGAAACACTGAAGCTTTCTTT.